Presented here are 15 T cell receptor beta chains from one specimen sequenced in a study of blood T cell repertoires in COVID-19. Using immunoSEQ multiplex PCR, the repertoire was profiled, and TCRdb retains in-frame clones only, with some absent. This table has about 520,000 clones, 75% to 90% appearing once. The sample comprised peripheral blood. These receptors came from a human donor in a cohort sampled during active COVID-19.

V and J are TRBV6-4 and TRBJ1-1; D perhaps matches TRBD1 (5 bases). This CDR3 has 15 amino acids. Germline V gene sequence: CDR1 MRHNA, CDR2 SNTAGT. Trimming took off 4 bases at V and 1 base at J, with 13 bases between the two ends. CDR3 sequence (DNA): TGTGCCAGCAGTGTGGACATCCTGCGGAACACTGAAGCTTTCTTT. It is translated as CASSVDILRNTEAFF.

The rearrangement links TRBV19 to TRBJ1-5; D gene ambiguous. From germline, CDR1 is LNHDA and CDR2 SQIVND (reference sequence). Trimming removed 9 bases at V and 6 bases at J, with 18 bases between. The CDR3 has 14 residues. The CDR3 is CASRTTRGGQPQHF. The DNA for the CDR3 is TGTGCCAGCCGAACCACTCGGGGAGGTCAGCCCCAGCATTTT.

The chain recombines TRBV7-3 with TRBJ1-2; TRBD1 agrees at 9 bases. V shed 5 bases and J 8 bases; nucleotides not matched to a gene: 6. This CDR3 contains 13 residues. Germline V lookup: CDR1 SGHTA, CDR2 FQGTGA. The CDR3 region has the DNA TGTGCCAGCAGCCTCGGGACAGGGAACGGCTACACCTTC. Translated, it gives CASSLGTGNGYTF.

V is TRBV27 and J is TRBJ2-3; TRBD2 is a possible D gene (6 bases). The ends were cut back, 2 bases at V and 1 base at J, with 16 bases in the middle. CDR1 is MNHEY and CDR2 is SMNVEV in the germline V gene (reference sequence). This CDR3 region has 17 residues. This CDR3 is CASSLGRLRAGTDTQYF. DNA for the CDR3: TGTGCCAGCAGTTTAGGGAGGTTGCGGGCAGGCACAGATACGCAGTATTTT.

The chain has TRBV5-1 and TRBJ2-5; 10 nucleotides match TRBD1. Germline V gene data show CDR1 as SGHRS and CDR2 as YFSETQ. V shed 3 bases and J 4 bases; nucleotides not matched to a gene: 6. The length of the CDR3 is 15 residues. CDR3 region: CASSSAGQGRETQYF. Here the CDR3 DNA reads TGCGCCAGCAGCTCGGCGGGACAGGGGAGAGAGACCCAGTACTTC.

J is TRBJ1-6 and V is TRBV27; 8 nucleotides match TRBD1. CDR1 and CDR2 from the germline V gene are MNHEY and SMNVEV (reference sequence). V lost 3 bases, J lost 1 base, and 14 bases stayed unmatched. The CDR3 is 20 amino acids. The chain's CDR3 is CASSFGSSGQGGSYNSPLHF. The CDR3, as DNA: TGTGCCAGCAGTTTTGGGTCGAGCGGACAGGGTGGATCCTATAATTCACCCCTCCACTTT.

This chain connects TRBV6-2 or TRBV6-3 to TRBJ1-5; 9 bases match TRBD1. CDR1 and CDR2 from the germline V gene are MNHEY and SVGEGT. The V and J ends lost 4 bases and 2 bases, in that order; junction bases with no gene match: 6. The CDR3 is 16 residues long. As DNA, the CDR3 is TGTGCCAGCAGTTTTCTTTGGGACAGGGGCAATCAGCCCCAGCATTTT. This sequence encodes CASSFLWDRGNQPQHF.

V and J are TRBV29-1 and TRBJ1-2, with 7 bases aligning to TRBD1. The V gene's germline CDR1 is SQVTM and CDR2 ANQGSEA. The CDR3 totals 14 residues. V gave up 6 bases and J gave up 2 bases; unmatched junction bases: 9. CDR3 in amino acids: CSVSPGTENYGYTF. CDR3 coding DNA: TGCAGCGTAAGCCCCGGGACAGAGAACTATGGCTACACCTTC.

V usage is TRBV6-5 and J usage is TRBJ1-1, with TRBD1 as a possible D gene (6 bases). This CDR3 has 15 amino acids. Trimming removed 0 bases from V and 1 base from J, with 9 bases in between. Germline V gene lookup returns CDR1 MNHEY and CDR2 SVGAGI. CDR3 sequence (DNA): TGTGCCAGCAGTTACTCGACCAGGGGGAACACTGAAGCTTTCTTT. Amino acids: CASSYSTRGNTEAFF.

The V gene is TRBV6-6, the J gene TRBJ2-4, with 8 bases lining up with TRBD1. V trimming: 7 bases; J trimming: 7 bases; junction bases outside the gene matches: 6. CDR3 length equals 13 residues. Germline V CDR1 and CDR2: MNHNY, SVGAGI (reference sequence). The CDR3 DNA follows: TGTGCCAGCATTTATCCAGGGGGCAACATTCAGTACTTC. As protein: CASIYPGGNIQYF.

This clone was counted a few times. The rearrangement joins TRBV13 to TRBJ2-3; TRBD1 matches 9 bases. Germline V gives CDR1 PRHDT, CDR2 FYEKMQ (reference sequence). Trimming cost V 4 bases and J 10 bases; bases outside gene matches: 12. The CDR3 is 15 residues long. As DNA, the CDR3 is TGTGCCAGCAGCTCCCGGGACAGGGTGCTAGTTGCGCAGTATTTT. Translated: CASSSRDRVLVAQYF.

The chain carries TRBV5-8 and TRBJ2-6; a weak D match, TRBD1 (6 bases). Germline V gene sequence: CDR1 SGHTS, CDR2 YDEGEE. The length of the CDR3 is 16 residues. Trimming removed 4 bases from V and 0 bases from J, with 11 bases in between. CDR3 residues: CASSVQGTSGANVLTF. In nucleotides, the CDR3 is TGTGCCAGCAGCGTACAGGGCACCTCTGGGGCCAACGTCCTGACTTTC.

Comment on this clone: Relative to the germline gene, one junction end is altered; a read error may explain this. The gene calls are TRBV6-5 and TRBJ2-2; maybe TRBD1 (6 bases). Germline CDR1 reads MNHEY; CDR2 reads SVGAGI. This CDR3 comprises 10 residues. The CDR3 spells CASSEGQGIF. The CDR3 DNA is TGTGCCAGCAGCGAGGGGCAGGGGATTTTT.

This rearrangement joins TRBV7-2 to TRBJ1-4, with D unclear. The V end lost 1 base, the J end lost 4 bases, and 7 bases lay between the germline ends. Germline V gives CDR1 SGHTA, CDR2 FQGNSA. The CDR3 runs 14 residues. CDR3 amino acids: CASSLGGFNEKLFF. In nucleotides, the CDR3 is TGTGCCAGCAGCTTAGGTGGCTTTAATGAAAAACTGTTTTTT.

The genes are TRBV10-3 and TRBJ2-7; D perhaps matches TRBD1 (6 bases). Germline CDR1 reads ENHRY; CDR2 reads SYGVKD. This CDR3 region has 14 residues. Trimming removed 4 bases from V and 1 base from J, with 11 bases in between. In DNA form, the CDR3 reads TGTGCCATCAGTGTGGACAGTCTATCCTACGAGCAGTACTTC. This translates into CAISVDSLSYEQYF.